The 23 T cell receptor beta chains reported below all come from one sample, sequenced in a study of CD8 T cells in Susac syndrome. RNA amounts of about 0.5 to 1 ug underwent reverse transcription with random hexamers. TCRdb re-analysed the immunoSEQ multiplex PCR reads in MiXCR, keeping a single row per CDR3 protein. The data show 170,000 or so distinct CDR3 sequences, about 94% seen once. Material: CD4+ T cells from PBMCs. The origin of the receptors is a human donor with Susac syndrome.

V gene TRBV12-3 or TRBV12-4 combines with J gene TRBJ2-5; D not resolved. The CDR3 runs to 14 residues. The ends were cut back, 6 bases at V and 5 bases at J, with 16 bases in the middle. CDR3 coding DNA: TGTGCCAGCAGACCCCTGGGTATAGGGGAGACCCAGTACTTC. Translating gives CASRPLGIGETQYF.

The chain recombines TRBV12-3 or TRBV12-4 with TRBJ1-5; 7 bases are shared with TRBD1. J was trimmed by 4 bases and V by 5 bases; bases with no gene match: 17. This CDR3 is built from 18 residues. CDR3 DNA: TGTGCCAGCAGTCATACCGGGACAGTCCCCCGCGGTAATCAGCCCCAGCATTTT. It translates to CASSHTGTVPRGNQPQHF.

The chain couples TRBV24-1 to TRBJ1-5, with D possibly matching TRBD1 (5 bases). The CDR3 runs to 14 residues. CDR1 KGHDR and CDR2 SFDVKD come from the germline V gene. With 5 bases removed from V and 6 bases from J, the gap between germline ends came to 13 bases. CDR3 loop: CATSVDSSAQPQHF. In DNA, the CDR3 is TGTGCCACCAGTGTCGACAGCTCAGCTCAGCCCCAGCATTTT.

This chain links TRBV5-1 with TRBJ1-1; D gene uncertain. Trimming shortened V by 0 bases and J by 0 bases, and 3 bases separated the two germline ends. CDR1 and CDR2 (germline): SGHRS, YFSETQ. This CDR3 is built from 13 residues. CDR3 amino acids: CASSLDMNTEAFF. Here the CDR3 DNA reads TGCGCCAGCAGCTTGGACATGAACACTGAAGCTTTCTTT. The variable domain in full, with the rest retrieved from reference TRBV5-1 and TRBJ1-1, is KAGVTQTPRYLIKTRGQQVTLSCSPISGHRSVSWYQQTPGQGLQFLFEYFSETQRNKGNFPGRFSGRQFSNSRSEMNVSTLELGDSALYLCASSLDMNTEAFFGQGTRLTVV.

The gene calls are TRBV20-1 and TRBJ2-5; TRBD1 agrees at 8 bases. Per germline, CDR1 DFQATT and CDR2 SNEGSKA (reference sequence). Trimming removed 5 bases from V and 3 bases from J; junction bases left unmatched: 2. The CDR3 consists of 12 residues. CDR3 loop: CSAEDREETQYF. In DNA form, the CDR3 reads TGCAGTGCTGAGGACAGGGAAGAGACCCAGTACTTC.

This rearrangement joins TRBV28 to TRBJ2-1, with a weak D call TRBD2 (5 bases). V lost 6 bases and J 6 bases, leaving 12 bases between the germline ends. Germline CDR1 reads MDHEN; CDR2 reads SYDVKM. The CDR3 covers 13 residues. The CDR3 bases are TGTGCCAGCAGCCCGCTAGCCGGCAATGAGCAGTTCTTC. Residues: CASSPLAGNEQFF.

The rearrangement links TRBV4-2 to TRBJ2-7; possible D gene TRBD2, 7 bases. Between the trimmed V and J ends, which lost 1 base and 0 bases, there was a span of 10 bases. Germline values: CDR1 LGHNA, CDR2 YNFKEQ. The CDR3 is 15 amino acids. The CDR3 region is CASSQAGGLSYEQYF. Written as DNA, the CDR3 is TGTGCCAGCAGCCAAGCGGGGGGCCTCTCCTACGAGCAGTACTTC.

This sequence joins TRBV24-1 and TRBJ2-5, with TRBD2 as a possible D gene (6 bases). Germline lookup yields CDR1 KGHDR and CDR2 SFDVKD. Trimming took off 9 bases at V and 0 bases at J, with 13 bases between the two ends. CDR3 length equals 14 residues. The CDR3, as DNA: TGTGCCACCGCCTCTGGAGGGAACCAAGAGACCCAGTACTTC. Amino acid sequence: CATASGGNQETQYF.

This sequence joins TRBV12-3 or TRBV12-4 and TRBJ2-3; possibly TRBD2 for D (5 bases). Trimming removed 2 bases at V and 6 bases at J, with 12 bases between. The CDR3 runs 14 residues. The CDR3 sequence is CASSLRPERDTQYF. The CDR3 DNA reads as TGTGCCAGCAGTTTACGACCCGAGCGGGATACGCAGTATTTT.

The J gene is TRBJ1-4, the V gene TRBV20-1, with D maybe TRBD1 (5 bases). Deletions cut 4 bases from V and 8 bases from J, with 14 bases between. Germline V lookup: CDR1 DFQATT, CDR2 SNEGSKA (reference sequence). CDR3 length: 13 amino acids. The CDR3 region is CSATGRGDEKLFF. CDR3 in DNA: TGCAGTGCTACAGGGAGAGGGGACGAAAAACTGTTTTTT.

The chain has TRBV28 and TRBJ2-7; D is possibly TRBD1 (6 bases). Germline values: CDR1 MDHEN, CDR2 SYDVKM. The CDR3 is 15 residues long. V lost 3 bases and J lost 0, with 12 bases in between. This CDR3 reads CASSLIQGSSYEQYF. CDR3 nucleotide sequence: TGTGCCAGCAGTTTGATACAGGGTAGCTCCTACGAGCAGTACTTC.

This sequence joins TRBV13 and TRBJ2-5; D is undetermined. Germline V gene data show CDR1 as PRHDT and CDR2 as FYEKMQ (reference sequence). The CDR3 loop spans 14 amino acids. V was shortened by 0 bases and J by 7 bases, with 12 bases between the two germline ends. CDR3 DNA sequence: TGTGCCAGCAGCTTAGGTCTGGCCGGGCGGACCCAGTACTTC. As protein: CASSLGLAGRTQYF.

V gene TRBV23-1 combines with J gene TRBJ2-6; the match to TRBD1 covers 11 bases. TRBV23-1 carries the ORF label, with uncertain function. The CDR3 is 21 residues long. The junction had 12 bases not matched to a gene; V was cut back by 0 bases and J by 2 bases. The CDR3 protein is CASSQSGPRDRGVAGANVLTF. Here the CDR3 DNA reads TGCGCCAGCAGTCAATCGGGGCCGAGGGACAGGGGGGTTGCTGGGGCCAACGTCCTGACTTTC.

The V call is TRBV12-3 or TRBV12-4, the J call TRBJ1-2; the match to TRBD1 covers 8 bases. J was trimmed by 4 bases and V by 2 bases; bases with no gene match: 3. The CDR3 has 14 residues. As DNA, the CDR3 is TGTGCCAGCAGTTTACTGGGGACAGGCTATGGCTACACCTTC. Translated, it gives CASSLLGTGYGYTF.

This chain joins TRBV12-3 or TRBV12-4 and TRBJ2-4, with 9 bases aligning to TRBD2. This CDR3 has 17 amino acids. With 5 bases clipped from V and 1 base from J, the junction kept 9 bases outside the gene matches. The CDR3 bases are TGTGCCAGCAGTGAGGCTAGCGGGACGAGGGCCAAAAACATTCAGTACTTC. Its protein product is CASSEASGTRAKNIQYF.

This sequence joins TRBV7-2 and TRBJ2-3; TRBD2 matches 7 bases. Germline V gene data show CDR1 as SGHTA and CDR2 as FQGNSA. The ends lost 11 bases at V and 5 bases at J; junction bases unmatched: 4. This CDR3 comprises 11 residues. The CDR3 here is CAGRVLDTQYF. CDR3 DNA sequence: TGTGCCGGGAGGGTGTTAGATACGCAGTATTTT.

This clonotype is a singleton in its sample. The CDR3 spells CSASSRANQPQHF. CDR3 in DNA: TGCAGTGCTAGTAGCAGGGCAAATCAGCCCCAGCATTTT. The chain uses TRBV20-1 and TRBJ1-5; possible D gene TRBD1, 5 bases. Trimming removed 3 bases at V and 4 bases at J, with 10 bases between. This CDR3 contains 13 residues. In germline, CDR1 is DFQATT, CDR2 SNEGSKA (reference sequence).

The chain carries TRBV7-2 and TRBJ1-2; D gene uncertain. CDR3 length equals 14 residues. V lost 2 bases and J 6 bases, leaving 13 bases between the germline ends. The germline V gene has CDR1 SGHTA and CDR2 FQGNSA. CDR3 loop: CASSLLGQTHGYTF. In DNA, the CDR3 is TGTGCCAGCAGCTTATTGGGCCAGACTCATGGCTACACCTTC.

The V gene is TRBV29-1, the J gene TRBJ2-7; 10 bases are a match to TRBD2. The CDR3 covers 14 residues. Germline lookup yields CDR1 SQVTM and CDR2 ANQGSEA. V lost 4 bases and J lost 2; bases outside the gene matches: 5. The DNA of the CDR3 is TGCAGCGTTGCCCTTAGCGGGAGGCCCTACGAGCAGTACTTC. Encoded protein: CSVALSGRPYEQYF.

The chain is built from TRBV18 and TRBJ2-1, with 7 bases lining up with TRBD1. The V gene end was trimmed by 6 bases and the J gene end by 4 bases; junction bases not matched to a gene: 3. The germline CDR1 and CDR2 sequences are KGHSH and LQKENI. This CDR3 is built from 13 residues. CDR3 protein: CASSPGGYNEQFF. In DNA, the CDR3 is TGTGCCAGCTCGCCAGGGGGATACAATGAGCAGTTCTTC.

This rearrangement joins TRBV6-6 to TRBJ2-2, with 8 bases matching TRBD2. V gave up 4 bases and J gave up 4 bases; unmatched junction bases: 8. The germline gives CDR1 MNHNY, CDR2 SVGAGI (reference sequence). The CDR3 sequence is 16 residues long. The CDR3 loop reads CASSSPSGYRTGELFF. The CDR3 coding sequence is TGTGCCAGCAGTTCCCCTAGCGGGTATCGCACCGGGGAGCTGTTTTTT.

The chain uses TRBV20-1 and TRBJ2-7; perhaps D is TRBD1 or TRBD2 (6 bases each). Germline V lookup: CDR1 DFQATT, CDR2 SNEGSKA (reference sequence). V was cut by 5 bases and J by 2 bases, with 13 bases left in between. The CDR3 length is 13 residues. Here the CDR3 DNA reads TGCAGTGCTCGGGGGCTGGGGCCCTACGAGCAGTACTTC. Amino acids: CSARGLGPYEQYF.

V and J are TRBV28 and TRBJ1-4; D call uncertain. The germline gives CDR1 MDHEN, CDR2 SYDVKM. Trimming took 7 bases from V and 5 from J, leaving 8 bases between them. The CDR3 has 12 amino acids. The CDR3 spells CASNNWNEKLFF. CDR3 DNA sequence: TGTGCCAGCAATAATTGGAATGAAAAACTGTTTTTT.